A single sample is the source of the 12 T cell receptor beta chains below, sequenced in a study of cytomegalovirus exposure and HLA in healthy donors. Profiled with immunoSEQ multiplex PCR; TCRdb holds only in-frame clones, not every one. This sample yields fewer than 200,000 clones, of which 65% to 85% are seen a single time; approximately 3% belongs to the top ten. Sample: PBMCs. These receptors came from a woman younger than 35 in good health and CMV-seropositive.

J is TRBJ1-1 and V is TRBV25-1; maybe TRBD1 (6 bases). The CDR3 has 15 residues. The V gene's germline CDR1 is MGHDK and CDR2 SYGVNS. Trimming stripped 6 bases from V and 5 bases from J, with 19 bases between. The CDR3 loop reads CASSKTQGRKTEAFF. Here the CDR3 DNA reads TGTGCCAGCAGCAAGACGCAGGGGCGCAAGACTGAAGCTTTCTTT. The full variable domain, its missing parts supplied by reference TRBV25-1 and TRBJ1-1, is EADIYQTPRYLVIGTGKKITLECSQTMGHDKMYWYQQDPGMELHLIHYSYGVNSTEKGDLSSESTVSRIRTEHFPLTLESARPSHTSQYLCASSKTQGRKTEAFFGQGTRLTVV.

This chain uses TRBV6-5 with TRBJ1-2; D is uncertain. Deletions cut 2 bases from V and 0 bases from J, with 10 bases between. The CDR3 loop spans 15 amino acids. Germline CDR1 MNHEY, CDR2 SVGAGI. The DNA for the CDR3 is TGTGCCAGCAGTTACGACACCCGGCCTAACTATGGCTACACCTTC. Its protein product is CASSYDTRPNYGYTF.

This chain uses TRBV5-4 with TRBJ2-7; maybe TRBD2 (6 bases). CDR3 length equals 15 residues. V lost 6 bases and J lost 1, with 17 bases in between. The V gene's germline CDR1 is SGHNT and CDR2 YYREEE (reference sequence). The CDR3 is CASMEGLAGSYEQYF. CDR3 nucleotides: TGTGCCAGCATGGAGGGGCTAGCAGGTTCCTACGAGCAGTACTTC. Variable domain in full (rest from reference TRBV5-4 and TRBJ2-7): ETGVTQSPTHLIKTRGQQVTLRCSSQSGHNTVSWYQQALGQGPQFIFQYYREEENGRGNFPPRFSGLQFPNYSSELNVNALELDDSALYLCASMEGLAGSYEQYFGPGTRLTVT.

The rearrangement uses TRBV5-4 and TRBJ2-1, with 7 positions matching TRBD2. The CDR3 runs to 17 residues. The junction had 8 bases not matched to a gene; V was cut back by 0 bases and J by 2 bases. Germline lookup yields CDR1 SGHNT and CDR2 YYREEE (reference sequence). CDR3 sequence reads: CASSLGVGGGTYNEQFF. In nucleotides, the CDR3 is TGTGCCAGCAGCTTGGGGGTGGGCGGGGGTACCTACAATGAGCAGTTCTTC.

About this clone: An end of the junction differs from the germline gene, which may be a read error. The V call is TRBV27, the J call TRBJ2-1; maybe TRBD1 (6 bases). Germline V lookup: CDR1 MNHEY, CDR2 SMNVEV (reference sequence). This CDR3 spans 12 amino acids. CDR3 DNA: TGTGCCAGCAGTTTATCGGGGCAGGGGTATGTCTTC. Its translation is CASSLSGQGYVF.

The V call is TRBV10-1, the J call TRBJ2-7; 7 bases map to TRBD1. The CDR3 length is 17 residues. V gave up 0 bases and J gave up 6 bases; unmatched junction bases: 14. CDR1 and CDR2 from the germline V gene are WNHNN and SYGVQD (reference sequence). The CDR3 is CASSESVFPGQRFEQYF. In DNA form, the CDR3 reads TGCGCCAGCAGTGAGTCGGTTTTTCCGGGACAGCGCTTCGAGCAGTACTTC.

The chain couples TRBV5-1 to TRBJ2-5; D may be TRBD1 (6 bases). Germline CDR1 is SGHRS and CDR2 is YFSETQ. V lost 0 bases, J lost 4 bases, and 10 bases lay in between. CDR3 length: 14 amino acids. CDR3 region: CASSLEGERETQYF. CDR3 coding DNA: TGCGCCAGCAGCTTGGAGGGGGAACGAGAGACCCAGTACTTC. The full variable domain, with the rest looked up from reference TRBV5-1 and TRBJ2-5, is KAGVTQTPRYLIKTRGQQVTLSCSPISGHRSVSWYQQTPGQGLQFLFEYFSETQRNKGNFPGRFSGRQFSNSRSEMNVSTLELGDSALYLCASSLEGERETQYFGPGTRLLVL.

The rearrangement joins TRBV7-7 to TRBJ2-5; tentative D call: TRBD2 (5 bases). V was trimmed by 5 bases and J by 5 bases, leaving 12 bases between them. There are 13 residues in the CDR3. CDR1 is SSHAT and CDR2 is FNYEAQ in the germline V gene (reference sequence). The CDR3 here is CASSADSGETQYF. DNA of the CDR3: TGTGCCAGCAGCGCGGACTCGGGGGAGACCCAGTACTTC.

The chain joins TRBV6-5 to TRBJ1-6, with 11 bases lining up with TRBD1. V was clipped by 6 bases and J by 6 bases; unmatched bases: 1. This CDR3 contains 14 residues. CDR1 MNHEY and CDR2 SVGAGI come from the germline V gene. The CDR3: CASRGTGGNSPLHF. In DNA, the CDR3 is TGTGCCAGCAGAGGGACAGGGGGTAATTCACCCCTCCACTTT.

On this clone itself: The junction does not match germline at one end; this may be a read error. V usage is TRBV20-1 and J usage is TRBJ1-3; D unresolved. Germline assignment: CDR1 DFQATT and CDR2 SNEGSKA (reference sequence). CDR3 length: 11 amino acids. CDR3 loop: CSAKLGDTIYF. The CDR3 DNA sequence: TGCAGTGCTAAACTTGGAGACACCATATATTTT.

This clone was counted many times. The genes are TRBV5-6 and TRBJ1-6, with D possibly TRBD1 on 5 matching bases. Trimming left V 4 bases short and J 5 bases short, with 10 bases between. This CDR3 spans 14 amino acids. In germline, CDR1 is SGHDT, CDR2 YYEEEE. The CDR3 region is CASSRGYDNSPLHF. The CDR3 DNA reads as TGTGCCAGCAGCAGGGGATACGATAATTCACCCCTCCACTTT.

V usage is TRBV18 and J usage is TRBJ2-2; TRBD1 agrees at 7 bases. This CDR3 is built from 13 residues. Germline CDR1 reads KGHSH; CDR2 reads LQKENI. Trimming took 3 bases from V and 5 from J; bases not matched to a gene: 0. CDR3 region: CASSPGQTGELFF. Written as DNA, the CDR3 is TGTGCCAGCTCACCGGGACAGACCGGGGAGCTGTTTTTT.